The entry that follows covers one T cell receptor (beta chain) sequence. Per the authors' pipeline: Amplification from reference gene primers served as the basis for estimated nucleated cell counts. Only in-frame clones appear in the TCRdb table, and some are missing; sequencing was by immunoSEQ multiplex PCR. Clone size and V and J calls were adopted from that table, with D and trimming inferred from the DNA. In the table there are about 120,000 clones, around 87% of which are singletons. V lost 8 bases to trimming and J lost 3 bases; unmatched junction nucleotides: 2. There are 13 residues in the CDR3. Germline CDR1 SNHLY, CDR2 FYNNEI. The data belong to a study of blood T cell repertoires in COVID-19. Study context: Whether acute or convalescent, the COVID-19 samples came from the United States, Italy and Spain.

The receptor's source is a human donor in a cohort sampled during active COVID-19. Material: peripheral blood. This chain uses TRBV2 with TRBJ2-4, with 9 bases lining up with TRBD1. Written as DNA, the CDR3 is TGTGCCAGCTCGGACAGGGGCAAAAACATTCAGTACTTC. It is translated as CASSDRGKNIQYF.